This TCR beta chain was observed in a study of blood T cell repertoires in COVID-19 (TCRdb year 2020). As for the study more broadly: Samples from collaborators originated in the United States, Italy and Spain and spanned both the acute and convalescent phases of COVID-19. Deeply sampled blood TCRbeta repertoires from subjects exposed to, actively infected with, or recovered from COVID-19 were included in the dataset. The sample metadata nearly always contained a de-identified subject ID, COVID-19 status, age in years and sex. Where available, HLA class I and class II types were obtained from metadata supplied by the sample provider rather than from assay-based typing. The prospective study material was composed of cDNA or gDNA derived from T cells, B-cell-depleted T cells, or PBMCs. The samples were drawn from the first 160 participants of the ongoing ImmuneRACE study and from 1,200 or so subjects provided by 6 global collaborators. A freely available public database, intended as a resource for researchers studying the immune response to SARS-CoV-2, is where the repertoires were released.

This clone was counted a single time. Its antigen is unknown. No base quality information exists; no much larger clone differs at one position. V is shortened by 5 bases, J by 2 bases, and the region joining them spans 10 bases. Via the germline V gene, CDR1 is SGDLS and CDR2 YYNGEE. Measured from the cysteine to the phenylalanine, the CDR3 is 13 residues long. Kept here is only the CDR3 DNA, which spans 39 bases and is read in frame from base 1. TCRbeta CDR3 regions were amplified from genomic DNA by means of the immunoSEQ Assay, a bias-controlled multiplex PCR. Processing in the source paper ran as follows. Within the assay, amplification of reference gene primers was used to estimate how many nucleated cells each sample contained. To quantify the absolute abundance of each unique TCRbeta CDR3 rearrangement, sequence reads were collapsed and filtered. Productive Simpson clonality was computed per sample as the square root of Simpson's diversity index over productive rearrangements. This is the immuneACCESS table as TCRdb keeps it, with only in-frame sequences that have V and J called. A part of the clones is gone; compared with another copy, unresolved V genes explain less than half, and the rest is unexplained. V, J and clone size are taken as reported in that table, and D and trimming were inferred from the DNA itself. This sample lists fewer than 250,000 clones; around 86% were detected once. Clones ranked in the top ten supply 5% to 6% of the sample.

Study-wide findings and limitations: How much clinical and demographic metadata was included differed by source and by participant, and the metadata was provided uncurated.

In Seattle, one collaborating source enrolled patients while the infection was active and tracked those patients longitudinally over the course of disease. Collaborating institutions collected whole blood in K2EDTA tubes following their own protocols. Collaborator samples were shipped for TCRbeta analysis as frozen whole blood, isolated PBMCs, or DNA extracted from either sample type. The sequence joins TRBV9 to TRBJ1-1; the D region possibly corresponds to TRBD1 (6 bases align). This receptor was identified in a woman of 80 years or more with COVID-19, enrolled during active disease. What was sequenced was peripheral blood. The CDR3 reads CASSGQLNTEAFF. In nucleotide form, the sequence is TGTGCCAGCAGTGGACAGCTAAACACTGAAGCTTTCTTT.